This TCR beta chain was sequenced in a study of T cell responses to AZD1222 COVID-19 vaccine. Across the whole study: Researchers grouped second doses given at about 4 or about 12 weeks into one pool. Points from the study as a whole: Clonal diversity was possibly underestimated, and the donors were mostly white British, with more females. The study found vaccine-associated CD4 TCRs spanning spike, dominant at 160-218 and 743-854.

The CDR3 has 15 residues. V dropped 5 bases and J dropped 1 base, with 14 bases sitting between them. The germline V gene encodes CDR1 MNHEY and CDR2 SVGAGI. Repertoires were generated with immunoSEQ multiplex PCR, while TCRdb's copy carries only in-frame clones and drops some. This sample has about 120,000 clones, with around 87% found just once. Worth noting for this clone: No antigen is known for it.

V and J are TRBV6-5 and TRBJ1-1; D is undetermined. The origin of this receptor is an adult in good health. Specimen: peripheral blood, collected on day 0 of AZD1222 vaccination. The DNA of the CDR3 is TGTGCCAGCAGTCGAACCACACCCGGGAACACTGAAGCTTTCTTT. Encoded protein: CASSRTTPGNTEAFF.